The 10 T cell receptor beta chains given below trace back to one sample, sequenced in a study of cytomegalovirus exposure and HLA in healthy donors. Clones were read by immunoSEQ multiplex PCR, and TCRdb kept only the in-frame ones, dropping some. This sample carries 150,000 to 250,000 clones, roughly three quarters of them seen once, and the ten largest clones take around 1.2%. The sample was PBMCs. These receptors were obtained from a woman between 25 and 40 years old in good health and CMV-seronegative.

J is TRBJ2-5 and V is TRBV25-1; 7 nucleotides line up with TRBD2. The CDR3 spans 13 residues. The V and J ends lost 3 bases and 9 bases, in that order; junction bases with no gene match: 7. The germline V gene encodes CDR1 MGHDK and CDR2 SYGVNS. The DNA of the CDR3 is TGTGCCAGCAGTGAGCTCTTGGGGGGGTCCCAGTACTTC. The encoded protein is CASSELLGGSQYF.

The rearrangement uses TRBV6-1 and TRBJ2-5; 12 nucleotides line up with TRBD1. From germline, CDR1 is MNHNS and CDR2 SASEGT. With V trimmed by 3 bases and J by 4 bases, 9 bases remained unmatched. The CDR3 is 17 amino acids. CDR3 coding DNA: TGTGCCAGCAGTGAGCTCGGGACAGGGGGCCAAGGAGAGACCCAGTACTTC. Protein sequence: CASSELGTGGQGETQYF.

The V gene is TRBV2, the J gene TRBJ2-7; 8 bases map to TRBD2. V trimming: 1 base; J trimming: 6 bases; junction bases outside the gene matches: 8. CDR3 length: 15 residues. Germline CDR1 is SNHLY and CDR2 is FYNNEI. CDR3 sequence: CASSEGRGGIREQYF. CDR3 sequence (DNA): TGTGCCAGCAGTGAAGGACGGGGGGGAATCCGCGAGCAGTACTTC.

The chain is built from TRBV5-1 and TRBJ2-7, with TRBD2 matching 8 bases. V shed 1 base, J shed 5 bases, and the junction held 14 bases outside the gene matches. The CDR3 runs to 17 residues. Germline loops: CDR1 SGHRS, CDR2 YFSETQ. CDR3 loop: CASSLLVSGANPHEQYF. CDR3 nucleotide sequence: TGCGCCAGCAGCTTGTTGGTTAGCGGGGCCAATCCCCACGAGCAGTACTTC. The full variable domain, with the rest looked up from reference TRBV5-1 and TRBJ2-7, is KAGVTQTPRYLIKTRGQQVTLSCSPISGHRSVSWYQQTPGQGLQFLFEYFSETQRNKGNFPGRFSGRQFSNSRSEMNVSTLELGDSALYLCASSLLVSGANPHEQYFGPGTRLTVT.

The J gene is TRBJ2-7, the V gene TRBV27; 10 bases match TRBD2. The V segment lost 2 bases and the J segment 5 bases; nucleotides outside the gene matches: 0. The CDR3 is made up of 13 amino acids. Germline assignment: CDR1 MNHEY and CDR2 SMNVEV (reference sequence). DNA for the CDR3: TGTGCCAGCAGTTTACTAGCGGGGGACGAGCAGTACTTC. It yields the protein CASSLLAGDEQYF.

The V gene is TRBV6-1, the J gene TRBJ1-1, with D possibly being TRBD1 (6 bases). This CDR3 contains 13 residues. V gave up 6 bases and J gave up 3 bases, with 11 bases separating them. CDR1 is MNHNS, CDR2 SASEGT, per germline. The CDR3 DNA reads TGTGCCAGCAGCCCCCGGACAGACACTGAAGCTTTCTTT. It yields the protein CASSPRTDTEAFF.

The chain links TRBV9 to TRBJ2-4; 12 bases match TRBD2. V lost 2 bases and J lost 0; bases outside the gene matches: 18. This CDR3 is built from 22 residues. Germline V lookup: CDR1 SGDLS, CDR2 YYNGEE. CDR3 coding DNA: TGTGCCAGCAGCGTGACGCTTTCCGGGCTAGCGGGAGGGAGGTCAGCCAAAAACATTCAGTACTTC. Its protein is CASSVTLSGLAGGRSAKNIQYF.

The chain recombines TRBV5-4 with TRBJ1-1; TRBD1 might be the D (6 bases). This CDR3 has 16 residues. Germline CDR1 reads SGHNT; CDR2 reads YYREEE (reference sequence). V was cut by 1 base and J by 0 bases, with 13 bases left in between. The CDR3 loop is CASSLPNRAMNTEAFF. The CDR3 nucleotides are TGTGCCAGCAGCTTGCCGAACAGGGCGATGAACACTGAAGCTTTCTTT.

The V and J genes are TRBV10-3 and TRBJ1-1; TRBD1 matches at 8 bases. CDR1 and CDR2 from the germline V gene are ENHRY and SYGVKD. Trimming at V came to 7 bases and at J to 6 bases, leaving 7 bases not matched to a gene. This CDR3 contains 13 residues. The CDR3, as DNA: TGTGCCATCAAGGGACAGGAGACGGCTGAAGCTTTCTTT. Translated: CAIKGQETAEAFF.

The chain is built from TRBV21-1 and TRBJ1-2; the table's D call TRBD1 went unverified against the DNA. TRBV21-1 corresponds to a pseudogene. The CDR3 has 16 amino acids. This chain's CDR3 is CASSKAGDRECRGYTF. In nucleotides, the CDR3 is TGTGCCAGCAGCAAAGCGGGGGACAGGGAATGTCGAGGCTACACCTTC.